The rows below give T cell receptor beta chains drawn from one sample of a study of T cell changes during pregnancy in multiple sclerosis. The method was immunoSEQ multiplex PCR; TCRdb's version includes in-frame clones alone and lacks a portion of them. The data show about 63,000 clones, roughly 92% seen once. The source was CD8+ T cells from peripheral blood mononuclear cells, collected in the second trimester of pregnancy. These receptors were obtained from a female donor with multiple sclerosis, enrolled in a pregnancy study. The CDR3 runs from the conserved cysteine through the conserved F or W. Where a row states a size, it is once, few, many or the class of an expanded clone; other rows omit it.

TRBJ1-1	TRBV9	NA	CASSVTQMNTEAFF
TRBJ1-3	TRBV9	NA	CASSAQPVSGNTIYF
TRBJ1-5	TRBV7-9	NA	CASSRGQGNNLPQHF
TRBJ2-7	TRBV5-6	NA	CASSLGTALYEQYF
TRBJ2-7	TRBV9	once	CASSVGSGTLYEQYF
TRBJ2-7	TRBV18	NA	CASANGLADEQYF
TRBJ2-3	TRBV27	NA	CASTSGIASTDTQYF
TRBJ2-7	TRBV5-6	NA	CASTPITGNEQYF
TRBJ2-1	TRBV2	NA	CASSPPVRDEQFF
TRBJ2-5	TRBV2	NA	CASSVGQGASFYF
TRBJ2-7	TRBV6-1	NA	CASSPGTGGFAEQYF
TRBJ2-7	TRBV27	NA	CASSFAGGYYEQYF
TRBJ2-5	TRBV4-2	once	CASSHTTGETQYF
TRBJ1-1	TRBV7-2	NA	CASSLLNSGYAEAFF
TRBJ1-2	TRBV4-3	NA	CASSQDGGSYGYTF
TRBJ2-5	TRBV11-2	NA	CASSPWTGGVLETQYF